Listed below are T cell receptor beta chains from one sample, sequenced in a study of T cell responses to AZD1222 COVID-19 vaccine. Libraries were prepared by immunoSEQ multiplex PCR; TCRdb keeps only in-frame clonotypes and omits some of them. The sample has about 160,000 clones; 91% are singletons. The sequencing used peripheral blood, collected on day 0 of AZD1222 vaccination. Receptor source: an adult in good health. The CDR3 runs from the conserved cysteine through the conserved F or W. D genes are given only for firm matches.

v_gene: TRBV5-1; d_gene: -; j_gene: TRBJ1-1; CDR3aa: CASSLDPVNTEAFF
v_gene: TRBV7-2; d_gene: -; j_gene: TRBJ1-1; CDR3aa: CASSLQGRISEAFF
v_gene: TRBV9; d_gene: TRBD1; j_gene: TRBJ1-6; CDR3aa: CARGEDRVFSPLHF
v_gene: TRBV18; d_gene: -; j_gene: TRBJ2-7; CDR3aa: CASSPSSYEQYF
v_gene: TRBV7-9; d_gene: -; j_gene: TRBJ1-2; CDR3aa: CASSQTGTHYGYTF
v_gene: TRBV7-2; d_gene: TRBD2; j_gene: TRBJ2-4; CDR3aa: CASSLGGSNIQYF
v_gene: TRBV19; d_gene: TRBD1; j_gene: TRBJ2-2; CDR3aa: CASRSTGGLDTGELFF
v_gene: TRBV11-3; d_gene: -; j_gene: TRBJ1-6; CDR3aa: CASSQRSPLHF
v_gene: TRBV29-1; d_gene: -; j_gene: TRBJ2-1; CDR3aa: CSVVLDSEYNEQFF
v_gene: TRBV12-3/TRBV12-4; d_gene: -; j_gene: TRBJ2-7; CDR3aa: CASSFSTYEQYF
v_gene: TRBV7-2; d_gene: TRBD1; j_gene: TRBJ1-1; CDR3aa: CASTRTGGTEAFF
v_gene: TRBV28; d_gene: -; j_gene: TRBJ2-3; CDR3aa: CASSDPVDQWYF
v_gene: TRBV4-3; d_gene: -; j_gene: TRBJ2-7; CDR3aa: CASSQDTGRRYEQYF
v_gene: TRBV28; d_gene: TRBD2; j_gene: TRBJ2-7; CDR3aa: CASSLRGGRYEQYF
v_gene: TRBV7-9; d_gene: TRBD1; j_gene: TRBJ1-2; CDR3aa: CASSLRTGGGAGYTF
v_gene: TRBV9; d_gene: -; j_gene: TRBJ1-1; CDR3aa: CASSPRDLTEAFF
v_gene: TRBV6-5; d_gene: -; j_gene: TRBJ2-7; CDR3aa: CASRAYEQYF
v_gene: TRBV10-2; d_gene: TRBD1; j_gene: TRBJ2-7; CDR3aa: CASSDRTGYYEQYF
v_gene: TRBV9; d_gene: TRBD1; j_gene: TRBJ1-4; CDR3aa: CASSPGTGMEEKLFF
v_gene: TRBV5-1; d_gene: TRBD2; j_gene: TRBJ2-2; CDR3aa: CASSLEAGPGELFF
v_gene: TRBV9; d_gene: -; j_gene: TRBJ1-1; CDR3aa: CASSVGGGRGTEAFF
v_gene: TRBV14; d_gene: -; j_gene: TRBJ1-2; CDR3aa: CASSQRGSIYGYTF
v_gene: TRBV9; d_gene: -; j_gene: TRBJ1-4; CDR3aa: CASGGQTEKLFF
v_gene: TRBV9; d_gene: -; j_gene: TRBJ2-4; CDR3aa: CASSGRGAGNIQYF
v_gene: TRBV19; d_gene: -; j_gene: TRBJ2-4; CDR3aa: CASSTDGVGNIQYF
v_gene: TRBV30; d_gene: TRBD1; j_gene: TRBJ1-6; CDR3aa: CAWRRGQGNSPLHF
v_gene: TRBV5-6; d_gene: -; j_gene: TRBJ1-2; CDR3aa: CASSFQANYGYTF
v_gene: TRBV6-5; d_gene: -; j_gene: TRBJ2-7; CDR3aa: CASRDRDTPSYEQYF
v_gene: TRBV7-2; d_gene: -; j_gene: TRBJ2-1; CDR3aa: CASSLSVGTDYNEQFF
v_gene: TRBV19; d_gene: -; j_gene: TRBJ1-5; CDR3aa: CASSISSGTDSNQPQHF
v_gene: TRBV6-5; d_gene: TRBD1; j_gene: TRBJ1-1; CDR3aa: CASRAGTGNTEAFF
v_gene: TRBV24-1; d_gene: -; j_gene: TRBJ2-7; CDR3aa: CATSGRGRGGSYEQYF
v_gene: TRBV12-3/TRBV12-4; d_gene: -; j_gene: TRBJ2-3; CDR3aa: CASNRDTDTQYF
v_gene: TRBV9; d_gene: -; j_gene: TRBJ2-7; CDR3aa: CASSAGGTVSSYEQYF
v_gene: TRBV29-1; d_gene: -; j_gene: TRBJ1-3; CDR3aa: CSVAGRENTIYF
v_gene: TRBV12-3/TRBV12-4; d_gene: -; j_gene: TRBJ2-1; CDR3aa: CASSPLHNEQFF
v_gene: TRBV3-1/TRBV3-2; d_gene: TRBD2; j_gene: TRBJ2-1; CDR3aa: CASSPGGGGWNEQFF
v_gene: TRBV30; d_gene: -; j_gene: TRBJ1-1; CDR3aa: CAWSVQDLGAFF
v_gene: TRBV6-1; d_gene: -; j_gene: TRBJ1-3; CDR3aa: CASSEVPIHSGNTIYF
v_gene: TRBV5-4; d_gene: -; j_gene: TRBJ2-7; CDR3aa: CASSLSAFYEQYF